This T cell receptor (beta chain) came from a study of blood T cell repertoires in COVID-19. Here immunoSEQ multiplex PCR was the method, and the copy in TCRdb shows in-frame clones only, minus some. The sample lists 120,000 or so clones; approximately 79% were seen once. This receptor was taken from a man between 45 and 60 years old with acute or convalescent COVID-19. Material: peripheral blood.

The CDR3 nucleotides read TGTGCCAGTAGCAGCCCCTGGGGTAGCGGGAGGGCCACTGAGCAGTTCTTC. Translation gives CASSSPWGSGRATEQFF. The chain recombines TRBV19 with TRBJ2-1; 11 bases are a match to TRBD2. The CDR3 runs 17 residues. Germline V gives CDR1 LNHDA, CDR2 SQIVND (reference sequence). Unmatched junction bases numbered 16, after V lost 6 bases and J lost 9 bases.